The present T cell receptor (beta chain) was sequenced within a study of shared clonotypes between healthy human individuals. This clone appeared a few times. The sample holds other DNA sequences that translate to the same CDR3. The donor cohort consisted entirely of Caucasian adults residing in Nashville, Tennessee. The investigators split CD4+ cells into a CD45RA+ naive subset and a CD45RA-negative memory subset. In the original analysis: From ImmunoSEQ came sequences covering only the junction and carrying no quality scores, so filtering differed. Sequencing used immunoSEQ multiplex PCR; TCRdb keeps in-frame clones, though not all of them. V and J calls and clone size are given by that table; D and trimming were obtained from the DNA. Seen here are millions of clones, around nine tenths observed once, and the top ten hold over 0.12%. Trimming left V 0 bases short and J 2 bases short, with 3 bases between. CDR1 is KGHSH and CDR2 is LQKENI in the germline V gene. This CDR3 has 13 residues.

The receptor was derived from a man aged 18 to 29 in good health. The V call is TRBV18, the J call TRBJ2-3; unclear D gene. The sequencing input was naive CD4+ T cells sorted from blood. As for subset: CD45RA+ positively selected. This CDR3 is CASSPPITDTQYF. DNA for the CDR3: TGTGCCAGCTCACCACCTATCACAGATACGCAGTATTTT.